This T cell receptor (beta chain) emerged from a study of early T cells in non-severe SARS-CoV-2 infection. About the study: The input, bulk RNA from unsorted whole blood, was sequenced, and chains were unpaired. Study-level points and caveats: Anti-spike CD8 responses were favored by VDJdb matching, which missed private and CD4 specificities.

A few counts support this clonotype. Its antigen is not identified. V was clipped by 2 bases and J by 6 bases; unmatched bases: 14. Germline CDR1 and CDR2: MNHEY and SVGEGT. This CDR3 contains 18 residues. Unique molecular identifiers were affixed to single, distinct cDNA molecules. MiXCR, applied by TCRdb to the 5' RACE reads, yields one record per CDR3 protein. The repertoire holds 68,000 or so distinct CDR3 sequences, with 11% as singletons. V is TRBV6-2 or TRBV6-3 and J is TRBJ2-1, with 9 bases matching TRBD1. The sequence was collected from an adult who was a healthcare worker with PCR-confirmed SARS-CoV-2 infection or an uninfected control (not recorded which). Sequenced input: whole blood. This CDR3 reads CASSYRDRVGPAANEQFF. Written as DNA, the CDR3 is TGTGCCAGCAGTTACCGGGACAGGGTAGGTCCTGCCGCCAATGAGCAGTTCTTC.